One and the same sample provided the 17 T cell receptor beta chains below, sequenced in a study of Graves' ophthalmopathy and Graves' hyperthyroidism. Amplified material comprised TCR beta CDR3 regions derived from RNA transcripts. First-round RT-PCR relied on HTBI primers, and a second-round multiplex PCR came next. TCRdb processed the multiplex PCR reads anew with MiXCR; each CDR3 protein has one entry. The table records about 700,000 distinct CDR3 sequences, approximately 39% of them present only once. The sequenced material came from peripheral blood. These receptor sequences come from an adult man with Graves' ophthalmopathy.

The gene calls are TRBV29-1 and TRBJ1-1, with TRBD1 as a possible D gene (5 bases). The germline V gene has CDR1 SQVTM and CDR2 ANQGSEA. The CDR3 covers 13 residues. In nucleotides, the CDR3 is TGCAACGGGAGAAAGGGGTTGAACACTGAAGCTTTCTTT. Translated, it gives CNGRKGLNTEAFF.

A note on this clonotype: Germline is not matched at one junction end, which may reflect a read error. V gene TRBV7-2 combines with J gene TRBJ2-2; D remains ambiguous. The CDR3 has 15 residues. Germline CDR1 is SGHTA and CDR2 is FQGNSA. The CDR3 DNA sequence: TGCGCCAGCAGCCAAGCGCCCTCGCGGACCGGGGAGCTGTTTTTT. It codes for CASSQAPSRTGELFF.

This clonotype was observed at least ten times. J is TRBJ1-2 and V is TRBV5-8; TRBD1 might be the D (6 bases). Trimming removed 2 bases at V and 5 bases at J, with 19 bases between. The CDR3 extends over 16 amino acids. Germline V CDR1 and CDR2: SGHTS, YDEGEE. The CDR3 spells CASSFAQGRKDYGYTF. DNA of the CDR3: TGTGCCAGCAGCTTTGCGCAGGGGCGCAAGGATTATGGCTACACCTTC.

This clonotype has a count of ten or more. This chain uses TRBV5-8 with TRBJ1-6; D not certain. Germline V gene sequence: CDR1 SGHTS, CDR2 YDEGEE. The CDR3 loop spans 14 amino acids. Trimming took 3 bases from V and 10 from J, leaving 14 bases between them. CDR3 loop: CASSSARARSPLHF. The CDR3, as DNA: TGTGCCAGCAGCTCCGCACGGGCGAGGTCACCCCTCCACTTT. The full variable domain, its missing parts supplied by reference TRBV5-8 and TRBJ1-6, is EAGVTQSPTHLIKTRGQQATLRCSPISGHTSVYWYQQALGLGLQFLLWYDEGEERNRGNFPPRFSGRQFPNYSSELNVNALELEDSALYLCASSSARARSPLHFGNGTRLTVT.

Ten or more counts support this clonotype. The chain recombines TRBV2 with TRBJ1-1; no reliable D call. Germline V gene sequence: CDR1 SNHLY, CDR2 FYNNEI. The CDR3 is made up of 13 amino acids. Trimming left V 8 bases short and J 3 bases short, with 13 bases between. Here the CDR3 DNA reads TGTGCCAGCTTAGAGCTTGAGGACACTGAAGCTTTCTTT. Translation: CASLELEDTEAFF. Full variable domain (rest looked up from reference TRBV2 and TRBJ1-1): EPEVTQTPSHQVTQMGQEVILRCVPISNHLYFYWYRQILGQKVEFLVSFYNNEISEKSEIFDDQFSVERPDGSNFTLKIRSTKLEDSAMYFCASLELEDTEAFFGQGTRLTVV.

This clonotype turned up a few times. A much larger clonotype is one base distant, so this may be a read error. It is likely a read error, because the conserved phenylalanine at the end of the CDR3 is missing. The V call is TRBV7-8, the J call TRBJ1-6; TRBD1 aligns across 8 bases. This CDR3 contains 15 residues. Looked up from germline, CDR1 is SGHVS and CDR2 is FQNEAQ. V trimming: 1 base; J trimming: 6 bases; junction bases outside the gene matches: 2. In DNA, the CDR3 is TGTGCCAGCAGCTTAGGGACAGGGTTTAATTCACCCCTCCACCTT. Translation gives CASSLGTGFNSPLHL.

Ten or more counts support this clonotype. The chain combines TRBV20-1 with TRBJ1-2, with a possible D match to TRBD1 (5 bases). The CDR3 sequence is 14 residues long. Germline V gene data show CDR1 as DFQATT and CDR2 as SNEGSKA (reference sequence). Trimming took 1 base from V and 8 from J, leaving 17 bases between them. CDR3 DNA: TGCAGTGCTAGAGCAGAGGGACGGCCTAGGGGCTACACCTTC. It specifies CSARAEGRPRGYTF.

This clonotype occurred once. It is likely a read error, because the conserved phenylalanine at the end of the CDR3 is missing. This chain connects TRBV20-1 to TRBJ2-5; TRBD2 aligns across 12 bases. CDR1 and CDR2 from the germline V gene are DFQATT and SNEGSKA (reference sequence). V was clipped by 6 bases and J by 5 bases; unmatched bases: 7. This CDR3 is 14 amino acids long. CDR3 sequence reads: CSARLAGDLETQYL. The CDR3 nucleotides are TGCAGTGCCCGACTAGCGGGAGATCTCGAGACCCAGTACCTC.

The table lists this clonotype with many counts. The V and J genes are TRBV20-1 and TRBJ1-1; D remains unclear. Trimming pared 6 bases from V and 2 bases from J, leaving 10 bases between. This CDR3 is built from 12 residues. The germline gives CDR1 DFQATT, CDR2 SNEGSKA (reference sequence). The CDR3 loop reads CSAPPSNTEAFF. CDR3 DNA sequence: TGCAGTGCCCCACCCTCAAACACTGAAGCTTTCTTT.

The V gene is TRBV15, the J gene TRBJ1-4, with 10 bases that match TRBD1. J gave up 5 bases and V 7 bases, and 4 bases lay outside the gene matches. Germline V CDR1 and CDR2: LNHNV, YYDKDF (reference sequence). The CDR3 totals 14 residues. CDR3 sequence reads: CATTPGQGNEKLFF. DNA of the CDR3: TGTGCCACCACCCCGGGACAGGGGAATGAAAAACTGTTTTTT.

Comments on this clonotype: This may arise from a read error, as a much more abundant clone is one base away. DNA for the CDR3: TGTGCCAGCAGCTTACCCGTCGGCACCATGAACACTGAAGCTTTCTTT. This codes for CASSLPVGTMNTEAFF. V and J are TRBV11-2 and TRBJ1-1; the D is unclear. Germline values: CDR1 SGHAT, CDR2 FQNNGV. The length of the CDR3 is 16 residues. Trimming took 2 bases from V and 0 from J, leaving 13 bases between them.

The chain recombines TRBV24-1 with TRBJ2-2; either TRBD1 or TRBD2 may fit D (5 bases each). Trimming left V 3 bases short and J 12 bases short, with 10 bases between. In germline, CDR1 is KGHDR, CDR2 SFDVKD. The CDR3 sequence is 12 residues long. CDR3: CATSDGTGQLFF. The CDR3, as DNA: TGTGCCACCAGTGATGGGACGGGACAGCTGTTTTTT.

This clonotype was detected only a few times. CDR3 nucleotides: TGTGCCACCAGTGAAAACACCAGGGGTATCGAATTCACCGGGGAGCTGTTTTTT. This encodes CATSENTRGIEFTGELFF. The V and J genes are TRBV24-1 and TRBJ2-2, with a tentative D call TRBD1 (6 bases). Looked up from germline, CDR1 is KGHDR and CDR2 is SFDVKD. CDR3 length: 18 residues. Between the trimmed V and J ends, which lost 4 bases and 4 bases, there was a span of 21 bases.

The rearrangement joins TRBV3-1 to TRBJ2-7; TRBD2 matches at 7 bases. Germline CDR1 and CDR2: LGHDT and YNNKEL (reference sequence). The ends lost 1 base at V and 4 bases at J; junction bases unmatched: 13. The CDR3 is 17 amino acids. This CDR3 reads CASSQGFGGSLGYEQYF. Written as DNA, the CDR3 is TGTGCCAGCAGCCAAGGGTTCGGCGGGAGTCTAGGGTACGAGCAGTACTTC.

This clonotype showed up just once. Here the CDR3 DNA reads TGTGCCACGAACAGGGGGTTGGGCAATCAGCCCCAGCATTTT. Its translation is CATNRGLGNQPQHF. This chain links TRBV15 with TRBJ1-5, with 8 bases fitting TRBD1. The CDR3 has 14 amino acids. CDR1 is LNHNV, CDR2 YYDKDF, per germline (reference sequence). V lost 9 bases to trimming and J lost 2 bases; unmatched junction nucleotides: 6.

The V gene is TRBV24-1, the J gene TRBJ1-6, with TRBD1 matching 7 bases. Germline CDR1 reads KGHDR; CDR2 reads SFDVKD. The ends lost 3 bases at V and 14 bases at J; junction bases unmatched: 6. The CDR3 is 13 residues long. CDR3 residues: CATSDPTGRALHF. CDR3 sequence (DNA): TGTGCCACCAGTGATCCGACAGGGAGGGCCCTCCACTTT.

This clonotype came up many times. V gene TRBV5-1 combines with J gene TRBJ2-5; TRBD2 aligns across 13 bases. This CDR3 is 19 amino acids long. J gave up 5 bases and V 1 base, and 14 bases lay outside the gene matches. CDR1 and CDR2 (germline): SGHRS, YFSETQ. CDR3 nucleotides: TGCGCCAGCAGCTTGTTCGGACTAGCGGGGGCAATCGATGGGGAGACCCAGTACTTC. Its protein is CASSLFGLAGAIDGETQYF.